Shown below are 15 T cell receptor beta chains from a single sample sequenced in a study of OX40 agonist ivuxolimab in advanced cancers. Repertoires were generated with immunoSEQ multiplex PCR, while TCRdb's copy carries only in-frame clones and drops some. The repertoire has approximately 90,000 clones, around 90% of them found once; the top ten carry 1.3% to 1.5%. The sample in question was CD4+ or CD8+ T cells sorted from blood, obtained in a trial of the OX40 agonist ivuxolimab. The receptors were gathered from an adult with an advanced solid tumor such as melanoma, head and neck, liver or kidney cancer.

This clone was found once. The V call is TRBV7-3, the J call TRBJ2-7; D possibly corresponds to TRBD2 (5 bases). V gave up 2 bases and J gave up 3 bases, with 14 bases separating them. Looked up from germline, CDR1 is SGHTA and CDR2 is FQGTGA. The CDR3 has 15 amino acids. CDR3 amino acids: CASSLGGQSSYEQYF. CDR3 nucleotides: TGTGCCAGCAGCTTAGGAGGTCAGTCAAGCTACGAGCAGTACTTC.

The chain couples TRBV6-5 to TRBJ2-3; 10 positions match TRBD2. CDR1 and CDR2 from the germline V gene are MNHEY and SVGAGI. The CDR3 sequence is 14 residues long. J gave up 6 bases and V 6 bases, and 6 bases lay outside the gene matches. The CDR3 is CASSPKRGGDTQYF. The CDR3 DNA sequence: TGTGCCAGCAGCCCAAAGCGGGGGGGCGATACGCAGTATTTT.

This chain joins TRBV6-6 and TRBJ2-3, with 7 bases identical to TRBD1. Germline V lookup: CDR1 MNHNY, CDR2 SVGAGI (reference sequence). V was clipped by 2 bases and J by 0 bases; unmatched bases: 2. The CDR3 is 15 residues long. The CDR3 bases are TGTGCCAGCAGTTACCGGACAGGAAGCACAGATACGCAGTATTTT. The encoded protein is CASSYRTGSTDTQYF.

CDR3 in amino acids: CASSLVDGGELFF. CDR3 in DNA: TGTGCCAGCAGCTTAGTGGACGGCGGGGAGCTGTTTTTT. The V call is TRBV7-2, the J call TRBJ2-2; D unresolved. V shed 1 base and J shed 7 bases, with 7 bases lying between them. The CDR3 sequence is 13 residues long. The germline CDR1 and CDR2 sequences are SGHTA and FQGNSA.

The V and J genes are TRBV6-1 and TRBJ2-7, with 10 bases identical to TRBD1. J lost 4 bases, V lost 8 bases, and 11 bases had no gene match. Germline-derived CDR1 and CDR2 are MNHNS and SASEGT. This CDR3 region has 15 residues. CDR3 DNA sequence: TGTGCCAGCTCAGACCCGGGACAGGGGCTGTACGAGCAGTACTTC. Translation gives CASSDPGQGLYEQYF.

The chain is built from TRBV5-1 and TRBJ2-1; D ambiguous. The germline V gene has CDR1 SGHRS and CDR2 YFSETQ. The CDR3 spans 15 residues. V lost 7 bases and J 1 base, leaving 15 bases between the germline ends. CDR3 protein: CASCPDPISYNEQFF. The CDR3 DNA is TGCGCCAGCTGCCCCGACCCCATTTCCTACAATGAGCAGTTCTTC.

The J gene is TRBJ2-5, the V gene TRBV14; tentative D call: TRBD1 (6 bases). Trimming took off 1 base at V and 5 bases at J, with 8 bases between the two ends. Per germline, CDR1 SGHDN and CDR2 FVKESK. CDR3 size: 13 residues. The CDR3 coding sequence is TGTGCCAGCAGCCAAGTAGACAGGGAGACCCAGTACTTC. It yields the protein CASSQVDRETQYF.

V gene TRBV25-1 combines with J gene TRBJ2-5; 7 bases fit TRBD2. V was clipped by 1 base and J by 6 bases; unmatched bases: 2. Germline loops: CDR1 MGHDK, CDR2 SYGVNS. The CDR3 has 13 residues. The CDR3 DNA sequence: TGTGCCAGCAGTGAATGGGAGGGGAAGACCCAGTACTTC. Translating it yields CASSEWEGKTQYF.

The chain carries TRBV27 and TRBJ2-2, with 10 nucleotides matching TRBD2. From germline, CDR1 is MNHEY and CDR2 SMNVEV (reference sequence). The CDR3 totals 17 residues. The junction had 8 bases not matched to a gene; V was cut back by 2 bases and J by 5 bases. The chain's CDR3 is CASSLLAGAGVTGELFF. CDR3 bases: TGTGCCAGCAGTTTACTAGCGGGAGCCGGGGTAACCGGGGAGCTGTTTTTT.

V and J are TRBV4-2 and TRBJ1-1; TRBD1 matches at 8 bases. V lost 4 bases, J lost 5 bases, and 9 bases stayed unmatched. Per the germline V gene, CDR1 is LGHNA and CDR2 is YNFKEQ. There are 15 residues in the CDR3. The CDR3 bases are TGTGCCAGCAGCCCCCAAGGACAGGGCCGGACTGAAGCTTTCTTT. This sequence encodes CASSPQGQGRTEAFF.

The chain combines TRBV6-5 with TRBJ2-1; D perhaps matches TRBD1 (6 bases). Germline V gene data show CDR1 as MNHEY and CDR2 as SVGAGI. The CDR3 length is 15 residues. Trimming cost V 0 bases and J 5 bases, with 11 bases left between them. The CDR3 DNA follows: TGTGCCAGCAGTTACTCGAAACAGGGACACAATGAGCAGTTCTTC. As protein: CASSYSKQGHNEQFF.

The rearrangement joins TRBV7-6 to TRBJ2-5; tentative D call: TRBD2 (5 bases). In germline, CDR1 is SGHVS, CDR2 FNYEAQ. The CDR3 is made up of 14 amino acids. V was cut by 1 base and J by 4 bases, with 10 bases left in between. The CDR3 sequence is CASSLGGRGETQYF. CDR3 DNA sequence: TGTGCCAGCAGCTTAGGAGGTCGGGGAGAGACCCAGTACTTC. The complete variable domain, with remaining parts taken from reference TRBV7-6 and TRBJ2-5, reads GAGVSQSPRYKVTKRGQDVALRCDPISGHVSLYWYRQALGQGPEFLTYFNYEAQQDKSGLPNDRFSAERPEGSISTLTIQRTEQRDSAMYRCASSLGGRGETQYFGPGTRLLVL.

A single count supports this clone. J is TRBJ2-3 and V is TRBV4-2; D is perhaps TRBD1 (5 bases). Germline CDR1 LGHNA, CDR2 YNFKEQ. There are 18 residues in the CDR3. V was trimmed by 0 bases and J by 4 bases, leaving 20 bases between them. The CDR3: CASSQDIASRVIADTQYF. In DNA form, the CDR3 reads TGTGCCAGCAGCCAAGATATCGCGAGCAGGGTGATTGCAGATACGCAGTATTTT.

The rearrangement joins TRBV4-2 to TRBJ2-3; D gene unclear. V was cut by 0 bases and J by 1 base, with 8 bases left in between. The CDR3 runs to 15 residues. Germline CDR1 reads LGHNA; CDR2 reads YNFKEQ. The DNA for the CDR3 is TGTGCCAGCAGCCAAGAGTGGGTCGGCACAGATACGCAGTATTTT. Protein sequence: CASSQEWVGTDTQYF.

V is TRBV19 and J is TRBJ1-5; 9 bases fit TRBD1. Germline-derived CDR1 and CDR2 are LNHDA and SQIVND (reference sequence). The ends lost 3 bases at V and 2 bases at J; junction bases unmatched: 5. The CDR3 runs 16 residues. CDR3 in DNA: TGTGCCAGTAGTATGGGACAGGGTGTTGGCAATCAGCCCCAGCATTTT. Its protein is CASSMGQGVGNQPQHF. The entire variable domain, with the rest obtained from reference TRBV19 and TRBJ1-5, is as follows: DGGITQSPKYLFRKEGQNVTLSCEQNLNHDAMYWYRQDPGQGLRLIYYSQIVNDFQKGDIAEGYSVSREKKESFPLTVTSAQKNPTAFYLCASSMGQGVGNQPQHFGDGTRLSIL.